The 25 T cell receptor beta chains below come from one sample, sequenced in a study of OX40 agonist ivuxolimab in advanced cancers. Profiled with immunoSEQ multiplex PCR; TCRdb holds only in-frame clones, not every one. Seen here are around 39,000 clones, 78% observed once, and the top ten hold around 13%. The sequences come from CD4+ or CD8+ T cells sorted from blood, collected in a trial of the OX40 agonist ivuxolimab. The origin of the receptors is an adult with an advanced solid tumor such as melanoma, head and neck, liver or kidney cancer.

As DNA, the CDR3 is TGTGCCAGCAGCTTGGGAGGTGAGCAGTTCTTC. Its protein product is CASSLGGEQFF. V is TRBV11-3 and J is TRBJ2-1, with D tentatively TRBD2 (6 bases). Germline V gene lookup returns CDR1 SGHNT and CDR2 YENEEA. The CDR3 extends over 11 amino acids. The V end lost 3 bases, the J end lost 9 bases, and 6 bases lay between the germline ends.

The chain uses TRBV30 and TRBJ2-6; D may be TRBD2 (5 bases). Germline loops: CDR1 GTSNPN, CDR2 SVGIG (reference sequence). CDR3 length: 14 amino acids. V gave up 5 bases and J gave up 1 base, with 9 bases separating them. CDR3 protein: CAWARGSGANVLTF. Here the CDR3 DNA reads TGTGCCTGGGCCCGGGGATCTGGGGCCAACGTCCTGACTTTC.

V gene TRBV7-3 combines with J gene TRBJ1-4, with a weak D call TRBD1 (5 bases). V was shortened by 2 bases and J by 5 bases, with 9 bases between the two germline ends. The CDR3 runs to 14 residues. Germline values: CDR1 SGHTA, CDR2 FQGTGA. In DNA, the CDR3 is TGTGCCAGCAGCTTAGGAAGACAGAATGAAAAACTGTTTTTT. Its translation is CASSLGRQNEKLFF.

This clone was detected only a few times. The V gene is TRBV5-8, the J gene TRBJ1-1; maybe TRBD1 (5 bases). Germline CDR1 reads SGHTS; CDR2 reads YDEGEE. The germline V and J ends were trimmed by 4 bases and 1 base, with 8 bases remaining between them. The CDR3 is 13 amino acids. This chain's CDR3 is CASSLGGNTEAFF. Here the CDR3 DNA reads TGTGCCAGCAGCCTGGGGGGGAACACTGAAGCTTTCTTT.

The genes are TRBV10-3 and TRBJ2-5; either TRBD1 or TRBD2 may fit D (5 bases each). The DNA end is more similar to TRBJ2-7, so the J call may be wrong. CDR1 is ENHRY and CDR2 is SYGVKD in the germline V gene. The CDR3 extends over 14 amino acids. In nucleotides, the CDR3 is TGTGCCATCAGTGACGGGAAGGGGCCCTACGAGCAGTACTTC. Protein sequence: CAISDGKGPYEQYF.

This chain joins TRBV5-6 and TRBJ2-5; D is uncertain. The CDR3 has 12 amino acids. Germline CDR1 is SGHDT and CDR2 is YYEEEE. Deletions cut 4 bases from V and 9 bases from J, with 13 bases between. CDR3 coding DNA: TGTGCCAGCAGCCAGCCCCTAACGCCCCAGTACTTC. Translation: CASSQPLTPQYF.

This CDR3 reads CASSPRRGGQDTQYF. The CDR3 nucleotides are TGTGCCAGCTCACCCCGCCGCGGGGGTCAAGATACGCAGTATTTT. The chain couples TRBV18 to TRBJ2-3; TRBD2 aligns across 7 bases. CDR1 and CDR2 from the germline V gene are KGHSH and LQKENI. CDR3 size: 15 residues. Trimming took 3 bases from V and 5 from J; bases not matched to a gene: 8.

This clone counts as medium-sized (0.01 to 0.1%). The chain couples TRBV6-5 to TRBJ1-6; a weak D match, TRBD1 (5 bases). V was shortened by 4 bases and J by 5 bases, with 12 bases between the two germline ends. The CDR3 length is 15 residues. The germline gives CDR1 MNHEY, CDR2 SVGAGI. CDR3 region: CASSLGTADNSPLHF. CDR3 bases: TGTGCCAGCAGTTTGGGGACTGCCGATAATTCACCCCTCCACTTT.

The chain combines TRBV25-1 with TRBJ1-2; D possibly corresponds to TRBD1 (6 bases). The CDR3 consists of 15 residues. The ends were cut back, 4 bases at V and 6 bases at J, with 18 bases in the middle. Per the germline V gene, CDR1 is MGHDK and CDR2 is SYGVNS. CDR3 DNA sequence: TGTGCCAGCAGTGGAACGGGGGCGCGTTTAGATGGCTACACCTTC. Residues: CASSGTGARLDGYTF.

J is TRBJ2-7 and V is TRBV27, with a tentative D call TRBD1 (6 bases). V was shortened by 0 bases and J by 0 bases, with 9 bases between the two germline ends. The CDR3 sequence is 15 residues long. CDR1 is MNHEY and CDR2 is SMNVEV in the germline V gene (reference sequence). The DNA of the CDR3 is TGTGCCAGCAGTTTATCACAGGGTACCTCCTACGAGCAGTACTTC. Protein product: CASSLSQGTSYEQYF.

The CDR3 loop reads CASSQGLGAGNTEAFF. CDR3 DNA: TGCGCCAGCAGCCAAGGACTGGGGGCTGGGAACACTGAAGCTTTCTTT. The chain is built from TRBV4-1 and TRBJ1-1; tentatively, D is TRBD1 (6 bases). The CDR3 contains 16 residues. Trimming stripped 1 base from V and 1 base from J, with 13 bases between. Looked up from germline, CDR1 is MGHRA and CDR2 is YSYEKL.

The chain joins TRBV30 to TRBJ2-5; TRBD2 agrees at 10 bases. The germline V gene encodes CDR1 GTSNPN and CDR2 SVGIG (reference sequence). The CDR3 is 16 amino acids. The J segment lost 6 bases and the V segment lost 0 bases, leaving 10 bases of the junction unmatched. The chain's CDR3 is CAWSVLGAGGRKTQYF. As DNA, the CDR3 is TGTGCCTGGAGTGTACTGGGAGCGGGGGGGCGGAAGACCCAGTACTTC.

The chain recombines TRBV18 with TRBJ1-1; the D is unclear. Trimming left V 0 bases short and J 1 base short, with 12 bases between. Germline CDR1 KGHSH, CDR2 LQKENI. The CDR3 contains 16 residues. The DNA of the CDR3 is TGTGCCAGCTCACCACCGTACGGTGAGGGGAACACTGAAGCTTTCTTT. Protein: CASSPPYGEGNTEAFF.

The gene calls are TRBV5-4 and TRBJ2-3; maybe TRBD2 (6 bases). Trimming removed 4 bases from V and 6 bases from J, with 18 bases in between. The CDR3 runs to 15 residues. Germline V gives CDR1 SGHNT, CDR2 YYREEE (reference sequence). Here the CDR3 DNA reads TGTGCCAGCAGCCCCACCGGGACTGGGTGGGATACGCAGTATTTT. Protein sequence: CASSPTGTGWDTQYF.

This clone was seen a single time. J is TRBJ1-1 and V is TRBV2; possibly TRBD1 for D (6 bases). This CDR3 has 12 amino acids. The germline V gene encodes CDR1 SNHLY and CDR2 FYNNEI. The V end lost 6 bases, the J end lost 5 bases, and 10 bases lay between the germline ends. The CDR3 loop is CASRTGTTEAFF. CDR3 sequence (DNA): TGTGCCAGCAGAACCGGGACAACTGAAGCTTTCTTT.

This sequence joins TRBV19 and TRBJ2-1; D not resolved. CDR1 and CDR2 from the germline V gene are LNHDA and SQIVND (reference sequence). This CDR3 is built from 16 residues. V lost 1 base to trimming and J lost 0 bases, with 10 bases between them. The CDR3, as DNA: TGTGCCAGTAGTATAGGGCAGTCGAGCTCCTACAATGAGCAGTTCTTC. It codes for CASSIGQSSSYNEQFF.

V is TRBV6-1 and J is TRBJ1-5; no clear D gene. Germline lookup yields CDR1 MNHNS and CDR2 SASEGT. V gave up 6 bases and J gave up 4 bases, with 13 bases separating them. The CDR3 spans 14 residues. In nucleotides, the CDR3 is TGTGCCAGCAGGGTTGAGAGGCAGAATCAGCCCCAGCATTTT. It translates to CASRVERQNQPQHF.

The rearrangement uses TRBV28 and TRBJ2-5, with TRBD2 matching over 9 bases. The DNA end lines up better with TRBJ2-7; the J call may be wrong. Germline values: CDR1 MDHEN, CDR2 SYDVKM. CDR3 length: 15 residues. CDR3 residues: CASSLAAGGTYEQYF. The CDR3 DNA reads as TGTGCCAGCAGTTTAGCAGCGGGAGGCACCTACGAGCAGTACTTC.

This clone was seen a handful of times. This chain links TRBV19 with TRBJ2-2; 10 nucleotides line up with TRBD1. The length of the CDR3 is 15 residues. CDR1 and CDR2 from the germline V gene are LNHDA and SQIVND (reference sequence). J was trimmed by 5 bases and V by 6 bases; bases with no gene match: 6. The CDR3 loop reads CASSRQGAQTGELFF. The CDR3 bases are TGTGCCAGTAGCAGACAGGGGGCGCAAACCGGGGAGCTGTTTTTT.

The genes are TRBV21-1 and TRBJ2-3; the table assigns TRBD2, which was not confirmed against the DNA. TRBV21-1 is classified as a pseudogene. The CDR3 is 15 residues long. CDR3 protein: CASSLWGGLTDTQYF. Here the CDR3 DNA reads TGTGCCAGCAGCCTCTGGGGGGGGTTGACAGATACGCAGTATTTT.

The chain has TRBV16 and TRBJ2-2; unclear D gene. V was trimmed by 0 bases and J by 7 bases, leaving 15 bases between them. CDR3 length equals 16 residues. Germline CDR1 is KGHSY and CDR2 is FQNENV. CDR3 region: CASSQSLIGTRGELFF. CDR3 in DNA: TGTGCCAGCAGCCAATCCCTAATAGGTACTCGCGGGGAGCTGTTTTTT.

The chain employs TRBV28 and TRBJ2-5, with 10 bases matching TRBD2. The V segment lost 3 bases and the J segment 7 bases; nucleotides outside the gene matches: 8. The germline CDR1 and CDR2 sequences are MDHEN and SYDVKM. The CDR3 loop spans 15 amino acids. The CDR3 reads CASSFTQRGGLTQYF. The CDR3 bases are TGTGCCAGCAGTTTTACCCAGCGGGGGGGCCTGACCCAGTACTTC.

V is TRBV7-9 and J is TRBJ1-1, with 10 positions matching TRBD1. The length of the CDR3 is 15 residues. Germline V gene lookup returns CDR1 SEHNR and CDR2 FQNEAQ (reference sequence). The junction had 6 bases not matched to a gene; V was cut back by 0 bases and J by 8 bases. CDR3: CASSLATGGPDEAFF. CDR3 coding DNA: TGTGCCAGCAGCTTAGCGACAGGGGGCCCGGACGAAGCTTTCTTT. Based on the CDR3 plus reference TRBV7-9 and TRBJ1-1, the full variable domain is DTGVSQNPRHKITKRGQNVTFRCDPISEHNRLYWYRQTLGQGPEFLTYFQNEAQLEKSRLLSDRFSAERPKGSFSTLEIQRTEQGDSAMYLCASSLATGGPDEAFFGQGTRLTVV.

This clone was detected a few times. This chain uses TRBV6-5 with TRBJ1-3; the D gene is possibly TRBD1 (5 bases). V dropped 2 bases and J dropped 0 bases, with 11 bases sitting between them. Germline V gives CDR1 MNHEY, CDR2 SVGAGI. The CDR3 consists of 16 residues. The CDR3 coding sequence is TGTGCCAGCAGTTACCGTCAGGGACTCTCTGGAAACACCATATATTTT. This translates into CASSYRQGLSGNTIYF.

V is TRBV18 and J is TRBJ1-2; maybe TRBD1 (6 bases). Germline V gene sequence: CDR1 KGHSH, CDR2 LQKENI. V lost 6 bases and J lost 4, with 15 bases in between. CDR3 size: 14 residues. The CDR3 here is CASSPMGGSYGYTF. Here the CDR3 DNA reads TGTGCCAGCTCCCCTATGGGGGGCTCCTATGGCTACACCTTC.